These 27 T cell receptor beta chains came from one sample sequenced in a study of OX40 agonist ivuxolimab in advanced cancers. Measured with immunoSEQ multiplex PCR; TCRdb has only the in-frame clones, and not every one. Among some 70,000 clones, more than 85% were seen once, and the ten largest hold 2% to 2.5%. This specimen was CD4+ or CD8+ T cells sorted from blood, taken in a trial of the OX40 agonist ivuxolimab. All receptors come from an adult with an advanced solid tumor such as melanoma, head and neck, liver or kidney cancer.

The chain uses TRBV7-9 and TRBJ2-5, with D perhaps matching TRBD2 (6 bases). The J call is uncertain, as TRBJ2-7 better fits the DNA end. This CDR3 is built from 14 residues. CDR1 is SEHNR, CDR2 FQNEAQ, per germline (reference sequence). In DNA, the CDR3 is TGTGCCAGCTCCCTTTCCGGGACTGCCTACGAGCAGTACTTC. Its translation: CASSLSGTAYEQYF.

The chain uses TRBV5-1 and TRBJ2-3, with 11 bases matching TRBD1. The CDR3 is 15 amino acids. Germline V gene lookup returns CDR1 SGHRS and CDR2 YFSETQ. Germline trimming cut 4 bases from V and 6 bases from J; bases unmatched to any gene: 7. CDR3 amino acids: CASSIGTGGSDTQYF. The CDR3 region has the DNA TGCGCCAGCAGCATTGGGACAGGGGGATCGGATACGCAGTATTTT.

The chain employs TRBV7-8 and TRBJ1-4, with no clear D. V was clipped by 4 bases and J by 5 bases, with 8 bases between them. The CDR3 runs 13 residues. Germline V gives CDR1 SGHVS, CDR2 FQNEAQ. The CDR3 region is CASSSTGNEKLFF. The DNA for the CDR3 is TGTGCCAGCAGCTCCACCGGGAATGAAAAACTGTTTTTT.

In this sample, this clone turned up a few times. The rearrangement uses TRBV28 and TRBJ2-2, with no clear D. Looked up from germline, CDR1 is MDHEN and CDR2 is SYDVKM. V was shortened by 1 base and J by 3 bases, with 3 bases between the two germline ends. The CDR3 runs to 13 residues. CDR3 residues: CASSLFDTGELFF. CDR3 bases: TGTGCCAGCAGTTTATTCGACACCGGGGAGCTGTTTTTT.

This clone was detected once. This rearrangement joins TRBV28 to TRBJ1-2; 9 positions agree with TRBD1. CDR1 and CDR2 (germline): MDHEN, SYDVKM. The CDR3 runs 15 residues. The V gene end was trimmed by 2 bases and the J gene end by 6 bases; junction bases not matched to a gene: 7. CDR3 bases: TGTGCCAGCAGTTTAGCGGACAGGGGTAAGGATGGCTACACCTTC. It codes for CASSLADRGKDGYTF.

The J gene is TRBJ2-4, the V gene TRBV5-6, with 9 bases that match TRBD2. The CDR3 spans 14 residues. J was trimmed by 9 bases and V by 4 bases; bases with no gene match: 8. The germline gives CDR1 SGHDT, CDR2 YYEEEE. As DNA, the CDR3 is TGTGCCAGCAGCCCGACTAGCGGAGGGGGCATTCAGTACTTC. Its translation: CASSPTSGGGIQYF. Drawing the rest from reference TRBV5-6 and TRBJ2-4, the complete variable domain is DAGVTQSPTHLIKTRGQQVTLRCSPKSGHDTVSWYQQALGQGPQFIFQYYEEEERQRGNFPDRFSGHQFPNYSSELNVNALLLGDSALYLCASSPTSGGGIQYFGAGTRLSVL.

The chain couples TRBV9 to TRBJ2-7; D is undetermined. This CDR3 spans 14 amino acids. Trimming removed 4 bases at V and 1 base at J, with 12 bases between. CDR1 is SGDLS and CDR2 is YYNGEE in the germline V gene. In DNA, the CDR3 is TGTGCCAGCAGCCCCCGGACGTATTCCTACGAGCAGTACTTC. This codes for CASSPRTYSYEQYF.

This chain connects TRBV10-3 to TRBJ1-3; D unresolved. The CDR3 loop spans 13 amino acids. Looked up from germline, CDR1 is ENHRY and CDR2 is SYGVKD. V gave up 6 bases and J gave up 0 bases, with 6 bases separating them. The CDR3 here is CAIRGLSGNTIYF. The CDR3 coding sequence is TGTGCCATCAGGGGCCTCTCTGGAAACACCATATATTTT.

The CDR3 spells CASSSSYAGTDTQYF. The CDR3 DNA reads as TGTGCCAGCAGCTCCTCCTATGCTGGCACAGATACGCAGTATTTT. The gene calls are TRBV9 and TRBJ2-3, with D hard to call. The CDR3 runs 15 residues. CDR1 SGDLS and CDR2 YYNGEE come from the germline V gene. Trimming shortened V by 4 bases and J by 1 base, and 13 bases separated the two germline ends.

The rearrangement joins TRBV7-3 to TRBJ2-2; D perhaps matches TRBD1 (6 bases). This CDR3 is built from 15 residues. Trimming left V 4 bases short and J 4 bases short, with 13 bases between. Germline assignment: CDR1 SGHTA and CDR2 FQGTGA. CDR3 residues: CASSSGVSPTGELFF. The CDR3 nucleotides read TGTGCCAGCAGCTCAGGGGTCTCGCCCACCGGGGAGCTGTTTTTT.

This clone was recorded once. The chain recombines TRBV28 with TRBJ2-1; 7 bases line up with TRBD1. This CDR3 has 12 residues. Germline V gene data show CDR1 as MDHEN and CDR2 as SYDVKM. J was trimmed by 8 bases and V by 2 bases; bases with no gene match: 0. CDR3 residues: CASSLRGHEQFF. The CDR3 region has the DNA TGTGCCAGCAGTTTAAGGGGGCATGAGCAGTTCTTC.

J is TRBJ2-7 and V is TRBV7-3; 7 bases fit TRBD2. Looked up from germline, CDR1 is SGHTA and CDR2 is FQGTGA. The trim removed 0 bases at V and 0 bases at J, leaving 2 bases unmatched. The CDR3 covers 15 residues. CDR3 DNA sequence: TGTGCCAGCAGCTTAACCGGGGGGAACTCCTACGAGCAGTACTTC. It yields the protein CASSLTGGNSYEQYF.

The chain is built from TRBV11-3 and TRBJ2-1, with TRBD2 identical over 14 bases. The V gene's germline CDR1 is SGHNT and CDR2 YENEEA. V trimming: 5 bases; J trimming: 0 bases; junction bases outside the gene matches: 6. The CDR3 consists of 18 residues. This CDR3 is CASSKGLAGVPSYNEQFF. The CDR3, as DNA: TGTGCCAGCAGCAAGGGACTAGCGGGGGTCCCCTCCTACAATGAGCAGTTCTTC.

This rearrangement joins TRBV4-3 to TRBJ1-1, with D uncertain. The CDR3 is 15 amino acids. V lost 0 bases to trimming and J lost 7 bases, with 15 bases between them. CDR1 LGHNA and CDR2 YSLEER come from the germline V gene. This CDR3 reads CASSQDSLTTVEAFF. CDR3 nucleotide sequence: TGCGCCAGCAGCCAAGATTCCCTCACCACAGTTGAAGCTTTCTTT.

CDR3 nucleotide sequence: TGTGCCAGCAGCTCCGGACAGGGGGACTATGGCTACACCTTC. It codes for CASSSGQGDYGYTF. The V and J genes are TRBV28 and TRBJ1-2; TRBD1 aligns across 10 bases. Germline V lookup: CDR1 MDHEN, CDR2 SYDVKM. CDR3 size: 14 residues. Losses at the gene ends were 6 bases for V and 3 bases for J; bases not matched to a gene: 4.

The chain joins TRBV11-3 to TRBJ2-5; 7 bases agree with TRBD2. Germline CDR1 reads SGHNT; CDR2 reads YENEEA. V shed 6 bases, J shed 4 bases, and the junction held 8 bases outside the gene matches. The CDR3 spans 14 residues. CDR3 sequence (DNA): TGTGCCAGCAGGGAAGCGGGGATGGGAGAGACCCAGTACTTC. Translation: CASREAGMGETQYF.

CDR3 protein: CASSLRQGTYNEQFF. The CDR3 bases are TGTGCCAGCAGCTTACGACAGGGGACATACAATGAGCAGTTCTTC. This chain links TRBV7-2 with TRBJ2-1; 8 bases are shared with TRBD1. This CDR3 is built from 15 residues. CDR1 is SGHTA and CDR2 is FQGNSA in the germline V gene. The V and J ends lost 2 bases and 4 bases, in that order; junction bases with no gene match: 4.

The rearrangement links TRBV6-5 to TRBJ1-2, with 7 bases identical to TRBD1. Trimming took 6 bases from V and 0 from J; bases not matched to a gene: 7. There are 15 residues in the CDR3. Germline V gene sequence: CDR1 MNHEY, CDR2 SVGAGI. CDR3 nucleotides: TGTGCCAGCAGAAGAGGGACAGAAGCTAACTATGGCTACACCTTC. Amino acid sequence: CASRRGTEANYGYTF.

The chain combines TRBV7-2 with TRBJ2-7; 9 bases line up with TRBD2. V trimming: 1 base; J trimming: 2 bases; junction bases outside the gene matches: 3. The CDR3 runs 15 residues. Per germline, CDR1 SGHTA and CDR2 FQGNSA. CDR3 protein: CASSLGRGGAYEQYF. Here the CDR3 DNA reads TGTGCCAGCAGCTTAGGTCGCGGGGGGGCCTACGAGCAGTACTTC.

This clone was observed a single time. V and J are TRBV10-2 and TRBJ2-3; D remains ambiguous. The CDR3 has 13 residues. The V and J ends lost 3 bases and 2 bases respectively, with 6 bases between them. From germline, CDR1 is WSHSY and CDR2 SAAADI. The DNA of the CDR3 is TGCGCCAGCAGTGACACTAACACAGATACGCAGTATTTT. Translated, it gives CASSDTNTDTQYF.

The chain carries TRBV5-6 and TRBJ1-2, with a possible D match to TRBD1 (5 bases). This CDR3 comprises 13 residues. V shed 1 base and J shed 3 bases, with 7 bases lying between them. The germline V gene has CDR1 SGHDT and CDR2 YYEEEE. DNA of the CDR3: TGTGCCAGCAGCTTGCAGGGTGACTATGGCTACACCTTC. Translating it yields CASSLQGDYGYTF.

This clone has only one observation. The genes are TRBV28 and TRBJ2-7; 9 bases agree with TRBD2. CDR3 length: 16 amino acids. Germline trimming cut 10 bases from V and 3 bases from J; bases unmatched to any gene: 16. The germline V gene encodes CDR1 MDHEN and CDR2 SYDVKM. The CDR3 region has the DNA TGTGCCACCCATCACGTAAGCGGGGGGCTTCTCTACGAGCAGTACTTC. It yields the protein CATHHVSGGLLYEQYF.

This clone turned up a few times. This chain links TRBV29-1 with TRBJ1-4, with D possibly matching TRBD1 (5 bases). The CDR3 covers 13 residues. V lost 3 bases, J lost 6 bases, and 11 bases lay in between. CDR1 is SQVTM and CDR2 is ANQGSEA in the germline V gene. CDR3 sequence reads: CSVEGGFDEKLFF. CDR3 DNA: TGCAGCGTTGAGGGGGGGTTTGATGAAAAACTGTTTTTT.

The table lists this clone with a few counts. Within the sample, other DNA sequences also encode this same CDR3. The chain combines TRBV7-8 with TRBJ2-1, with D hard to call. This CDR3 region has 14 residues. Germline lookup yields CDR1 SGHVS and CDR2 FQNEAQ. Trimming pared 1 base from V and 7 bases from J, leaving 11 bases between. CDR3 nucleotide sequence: TGTGCCAGCAGCTTAGGTTCAGGTGTTAATGAGCAGTTCTTC. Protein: CASSLGSGVNEQFF.

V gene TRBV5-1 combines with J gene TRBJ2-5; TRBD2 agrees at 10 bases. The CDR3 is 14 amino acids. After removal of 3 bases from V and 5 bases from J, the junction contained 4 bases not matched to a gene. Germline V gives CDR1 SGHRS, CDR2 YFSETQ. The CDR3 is CASSYSSGGETQYF. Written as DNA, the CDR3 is TGCGCCAGCAGCTACTCTAGCGGGGGTGAGACCCAGTACTTC.

CDR3 residues: CASSSTGFSYEQYF. DNA of the CDR3: TGTGCCAGCAGCTCGACAGGGTTCTCCTACGAGCAGTACTTC. The V gene is TRBV5-4, the J gene TRBJ2-7; TRBD1 agrees at 7 bases. The J segment lost 0 bases and the V segment lost 3 bases, leaving 3 bases of the junction unmatched. The CDR3 has 14 amino acids. Germline V gives CDR1 SGHNT, CDR2 YYREEE (reference sequence).

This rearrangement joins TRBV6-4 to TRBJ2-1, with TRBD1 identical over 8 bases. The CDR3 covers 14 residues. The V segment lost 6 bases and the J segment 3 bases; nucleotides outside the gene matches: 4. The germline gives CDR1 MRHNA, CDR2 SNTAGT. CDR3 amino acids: CASSHGQGYNEQFF. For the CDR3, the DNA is TGTGCCAGCAGCCACGGACAGGGCTACAATGAGCAGTTCTTC.